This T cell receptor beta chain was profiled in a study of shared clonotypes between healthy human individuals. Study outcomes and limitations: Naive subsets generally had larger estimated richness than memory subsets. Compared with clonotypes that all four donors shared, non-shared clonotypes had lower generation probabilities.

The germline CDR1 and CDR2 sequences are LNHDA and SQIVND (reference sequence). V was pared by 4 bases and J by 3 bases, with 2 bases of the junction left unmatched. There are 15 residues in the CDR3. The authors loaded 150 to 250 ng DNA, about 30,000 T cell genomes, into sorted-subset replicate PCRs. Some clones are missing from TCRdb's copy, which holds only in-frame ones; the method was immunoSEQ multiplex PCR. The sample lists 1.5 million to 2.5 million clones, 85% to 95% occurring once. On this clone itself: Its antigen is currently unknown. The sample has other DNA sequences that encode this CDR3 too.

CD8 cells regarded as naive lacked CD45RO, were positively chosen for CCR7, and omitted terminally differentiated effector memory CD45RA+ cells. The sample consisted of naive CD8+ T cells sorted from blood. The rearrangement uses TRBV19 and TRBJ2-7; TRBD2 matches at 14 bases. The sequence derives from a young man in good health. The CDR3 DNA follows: TGTGCCAGTAGTACCGGGACTAGCGGGAGCTACGAGCAGTACTTC. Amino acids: CASSTGTSGSYEQYF. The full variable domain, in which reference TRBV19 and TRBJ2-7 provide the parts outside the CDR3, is DGGITQSPKYLFRKEGQNVTLSCEQNLNHDAMYWYRQDPGQGLRLIYYSQIVNDFQKGDIAEGYSVSREKKESFPLTVTSAQKNPTAFYLCASSTGTSGSYEQYFGPGTRLTVT.